This T cell receptor beta chain was identified in a study of cytomegalovirus exposure and HLA in healthy donors. Trimming left V 5 bases short and J 8 bases short, with 19 bases between. The CDR3 is 15 residues long. Germline assignment: CDR1 SGHNT and CDR2 YENEEA. This PCR relied on a set of 60 Vbeta primers and 13 Jbeta primers. TCRdb's copy holds only in-frame clones and misses some; the assay was immunoSEQ multiplex PCR. The sample carries approximately 170,000 clones, around 77% recorded once. A single count supports this clone. The antigen remains undetermined. Study-wide results and limits: In an earlier analysis, in some 540 donors, most V segments appeared productive either ~90% or ~30% of the time. 87-base-pair reads could not separate some V segments, including TRBV6-2 and TRBV6-3. Generally TCR sequences proved uncommon, though certain public TCRs appeared in numerous donors. CMV serostatus alone was available as immune exposure information.

The sequencing sample was made of PBMCs. The TCR originated in a woman between 18 and 30 years old in good health and CMV-seronegative. The chain joins TRBV11-3 to TRBJ2-1; TRBD1 is a possible D gene (6 bases). The CDR3 region has the DNA TGTGCCAGCAGCCAACACACCCGGGGACAATATGAGCAGTTCTTC. Translated: CASSQHTRGQYEQFF.